These 7 T cell receptor beta chains came from one sample sequenced in a study of human T cells and chemical hapten exposure (TCRdb year 2021). Library preparation employed RACE. Sequencing took place on a NextSeq 500. The public reads were reprocessed in TCRdb via fastp at Q25 and MiXCR, keeping in-frame beta chains. Entries that share a CDR3 protein sequence are merged under the most common genes and DNA. This sample gives roughly 100,000 distinct CDR3 sequences in total; approximately 10% of them show up just once. 3.5% of the sample goes to the ten largest clones. The sample's time point label, in plain terms: patch test 1, 2 weeks after DPC sensitization. This specimen's treatment or condition label, interpreted: therapeutic diphenylcyclopropenone sensitization with weekly scalp DPC. Source: whole blood, taken in connection with sensitization to the hapten diphenylcyclopropenone (DPC). The receptor set was obtained from a woman aged 40 to 49 with alopecia areata. Some clones in this sample may be carry-over from other donors' samples.

This clonotype was recorded many times. The chain carries TRBV29-1 and TRBJ2-2; D is tentatively TRBD1 or TRBD2 (5 bases each). The CDR3 contains 13 residues. The V and J ends lost 4 bases and 5 bases respectively, with 11 bases between them. Germline V CDR1 and CDR2: SQVTM, ANQGSEA. The CDR3 DNA follows: TGCAGCGTTGTGCAGGGCGGGACCGGGGAGCTGTTTTTT. Amino acid sequence: CSVVQGGTGELFF.

This clonotype was observed a handful of times. The CDR3, as DNA: TGTGCCAGCAGCGCCGCGACCGGGACGGAGGCGGAGCAGTACTTC. Its translation: CASSAATGTEAEQYF. The chain joins TRBV6-5 to TRBJ2-7, with D tentatively TRBD1 or TRBD2 (5 bases each). The CDR3 sequence is 15 residues long. The V end lost 6 bases, the J end lost 7 bases, and 22 bases lay between the germline ends. From germline, CDR1 is MNHEY and CDR2 SVGAGI.

This clonotype has a count of ten or more. The germline gene is not matched at one end of the junction; a read error may be the cause. The rearrangement joins TRBV28 to TRBJ2-7; D unclear. Germline CDR1 reads MDHEN; CDR2 reads SYDVKM. This CDR3 comprises 12 residues. The CDR3 DNA sequence: TGTGCCAGCAGTTTATCACTTTCCCCCCTCGTCTTC. Translation: CASSLSLSPLVF.

This clonotype appeared many times. V and J are TRBV6-5 and TRBJ2-2, with a weak D call TRBD2 (7 bases). Germline CDR1 and CDR2: MNHEY and SVGAGI. The CDR3 covers 15 residues. V was shortened by 7 bases and J by 4 bases, with 16 bases between the two germline ends. The CDR3 is CASNTQGGLTGELFF. In DNA form, the CDR3 reads TGTGCCAGCAACACACAGGGAGGGCTCACCGGGGAGCTGTTTTTT.

J is TRBJ2-5 and V is TRBV7-2; D gene unclear. Per germline, CDR1 SGHTA and CDR2 FQGNSA. This CDR3 is built from 11 residues. The V gene lost 2 bases and the J gene lost 4 bases, with 2 bases spanning the gap. CDR3 protein: CASSLTETQYF. The CDR3 nucleotides read TGTGCCAGCAGCTTAACAGAGACCCAGTACTTC.

The chain carries TRBV12-3 or TRBV12-4 and TRBJ2-2, with 9 bases that match TRBD1. CDR3 length equals 16 residues. V was clipped by 4 bases and J by 7 bases; unmatched bases: 10. As DNA, the CDR3 is TGTGCCAGCAGTTCCACCGGGACAGGGTTAGGCGGGGAGCTGTTTTTT. Protein product: CASSSTGTGLGGELFF.

This chain joins TRBV6-2 or TRBV6-3 and TRBJ1-2; D is perhaps TRBD1 (5 bases). CDR3 length: 16 amino acids. Germline-derived CDR1 and CDR2 are MNHEY and SVGEGT. Between the trimmed V and J ends, which lost 5 bases and 7 bases, there was a span of 23 bases. CDR3 protein: CASSRGGAELSRGYTF. In nucleotides, the CDR3 is TGTGCCAGCAGTAGGGGAGGGGCAGAACTGAGTCGTGGCTACACCTTC.